Sequencing of this T cell receptor beta chain was carried out in a study of T cell repertoires in cytomegalovirus infection. Study context: Indicated by public TCR beta signatures were CMV infection and matching HLA type. Study-wide findings and caveats: Dominant in the ex vivo response were TCR beta clonotypes restricted by HLA-C and specific for CMV. Summed frequency of public TCR beta families distinguished CMV carriers with the relevant HLA.

TCRdb re-called the reads through MiXCR, storing one row per CDR3 protein. The sample lists 490,000 or so distinct CDR3 sequences, roughly 12% occurring once. This clonotype showed up just a few times. No antigen is known for it. The sequence was obtained from a human donor in good health (CMV status not recorded). Some clones in this sample may be carry-over from other donors' samples. The sample was PBMCs.

The CDR3 sequence: CASFRVGGDEQFF. The CDR3 DNA reads as TGTGCCAGCTTCAGGGTTGGGGGCGATGAGCAGTTCTTC. The V and J genes are TRBV7-9 and TRBJ2-1, with a tentative D call TRBD1 (6 bases). The germline gives CDR1 SEHNR, CDR2 FQNEAQ (reference sequence). The V gene lost 8 bases and the J gene lost 8 bases, with 16 bases spanning the gap. This CDR3 contains 13 residues.